This T cell receptor beta chain is from a study of T cells after yellow fever vaccination. Across the whole study: Researchers used SMART-Seq v4 Ultra Low Input to prepare fractions that had low cell numbers. General observations from the study: The booster response re-showed most primary clones: around 97% CD4, around 85% CD8.

The V gene lost 3 bases and the J gene lost 0 bases, with 11 bases spanning the gap. The germline CDR1 and CDR2 sequences are SGDLS and YYNGEE. The CDR3 is made up of 15 amino acids. This clonotype was observed many times. What it binds is unknown. TCRdb processed the 5' RACE reads anew with MiXCR; each CDR3 protein has one entry. The data hold about 330,000 distinct CDR3 sequences, with approximately 4% observed a single time. This clonotype originated in a man in his late teens or twenties who received the YFV17D yellow fever vaccine. The chain carries TRBV9 and TRBJ2-3, with D possibly called TRBD1 or TRBD2 (5 bases each). Sequencing used PBMCs, obtained 5 days after the yellow fever booster vaccination. The CDR3 here is CASSGGWGSTDTQYF. The DNA for the CDR3 is TGTGCCAGCAGCGGGGGATGGGGGAGCACAGATACGCAGTATTTT.